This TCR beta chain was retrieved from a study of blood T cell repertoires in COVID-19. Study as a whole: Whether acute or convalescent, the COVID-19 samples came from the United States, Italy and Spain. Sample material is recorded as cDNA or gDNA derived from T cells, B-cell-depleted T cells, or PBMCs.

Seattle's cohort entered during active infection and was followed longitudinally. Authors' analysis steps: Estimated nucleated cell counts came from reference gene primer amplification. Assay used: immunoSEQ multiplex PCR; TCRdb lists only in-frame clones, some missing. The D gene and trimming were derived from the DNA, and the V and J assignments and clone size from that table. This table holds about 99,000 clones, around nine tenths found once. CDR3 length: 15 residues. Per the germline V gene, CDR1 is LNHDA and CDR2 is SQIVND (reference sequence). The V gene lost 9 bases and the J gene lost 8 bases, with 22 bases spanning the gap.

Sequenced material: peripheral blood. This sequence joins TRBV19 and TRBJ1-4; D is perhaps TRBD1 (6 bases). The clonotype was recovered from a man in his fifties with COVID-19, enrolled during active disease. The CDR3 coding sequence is TGTGCCAGCCTGAAGGTTGTACAGGGTGAGGAAAAACTGTTTTTT. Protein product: CASLKVVQGEEKLFF.